These 26 T cell receptor beta chains originate from one sample sequenced in a study of T cell responses to AZD1222 COVID-19 vaccine. The protocol was immunoSEQ multiplex PCR, while the TCRdb copy is restricted to in-frame clones and leaves out a portion. The sample carries 100,000 to 150,000 clones, just under 95% recorded once. The sequencing used peripheral blood, collected on day 0 of AZD1222 vaccination. These receptors were taken from an adult in good health.

The chain couples TRBV19 to TRBJ1-6, with TRBD1 matching over 10 bases. With V trimmed by 5 bases and J by 7 bases, 14 bases remained unmatched. Germline values: CDR1 LNHDA, CDR2 SQIVND (reference sequence). CDR3 length equals 18 residues. This CDR3 reads CASSVGYFRDRGNSPLHF. The CDR3 bases are TGTGCCAGTAGTGTTGGCTATTTCCGGGACAGGGGAAATTCACCCCTCCACTTT. The whole variable domain, remainder taken from reference TRBV19 and TRBJ1-6, is DGGITQSPKYLFRKEGQNVTLSCEQNLNHDAMYWYRQDPGQGLRLIYYSQIVNDFQKGDIAEGYSVSREKKESFPLTVTSAQKNPTAFYLCASSVGYFRDRGNSPLHFGNGTRLTVT.

CDR3 amino acids: CASREQGNSPLHF. The DNA for the CDR3 is TGTGCCAGTAGGGAGCAGGGGAATTCACCCCTCCACTTT. The rearrangement uses TRBV19 and TRBJ1-6; a weak D match, TRBD1 (6 bases). Per germline, CDR1 LNHDA and CDR2 SQIVND (reference sequence). The CDR3 extends over 13 amino acids. Trimming took off 6 bases at V and 7 bases at J, with 10 bases between the two ends.

This chain joins TRBV5-6 and TRBJ2-3, with D perhaps being TRBD1 or TRBD2 (5 bases each). The germline gives CDR1 SGHDT, CDR2 YYEEEE. The CDR3 is 15 amino acids. The V and J ends lost 1 base and 4 bases respectively, with 13 bases between them. The chain's CDR3 is CASSLLGTGPDTQYF. The CDR3, as DNA: TGTGCCAGCAGCTTGTTGGGGACGGGGCCAGATACGCAGTATTTT.

Comments on this clone: At the DNA level, this CDR3 is encoded by other sequences in the same sample as well. Written as DNA, the CDR3 is TGTGCCAGCAGTGAAGGCAGGGCCCCCACAGATACGCAGTATTTT. Its protein is CASSEGRAPTDTQYF. V usage is TRBV2 and J usage is TRBJ2-3; perhaps TRBD1 as D (5 bases). Germline-derived CDR1 and CDR2 are SNHLY and FYNNEI. The CDR3 length is 15 residues. The V gene lost 1 base and the J gene lost 2 bases, with 10 bases spanning the gap.

The genes are TRBV4-3 and TRBJ1-1; D remains ambiguous. The CDR3 totals 14 residues. Deletions cut 0 bases from V and 5 bases from J, with 10 bases between. Germline assignment: CDR1 LGHNA and CDR2 YSLEER. The DNA for the CDR3 is TGCGCCAGCAGCCAAGACTCCGGGTGGACTGAAGCTTTCTTT. Translation gives CASSQDSGWTEAFF.

The rearrangement links TRBV30 to TRBJ1-1; 9 nucleotides agree with TRBD1. The CDR3 is 14 amino acids. J gave up 5 bases and V 1 base, and 5 bases lay outside the gene matches. Germline loops: CDR1 GTSNPN, CDR2 SVGIG (reference sequence). The CDR3 is CAWSGDRVTTEAFF. In DNA form, the CDR3 reads TGTGCCTGGAGTGGGGACAGGGTTACGACTGAAGCTTTCTTT.

The V gene is TRBV5-1, the J gene TRBJ2-3; 13 bases map to TRBD2. Germline loops: CDR1 SGHRS, CDR2 YFSETQ. The V gene end was trimmed by 5 bases and the J gene end by 0 bases; junction bases not matched to a gene: 6. The CDR3 is 17 residues long. The CDR3: CASRLAGGPLSTDTQYF. The CDR3 DNA follows: TGCGCCAGCAGACTAGCGGGAGGGCCCTTGAGCACAGATACGCAGTATTTT.

The V gene is TRBV25-1, the J gene TRBJ2-2; 7 nucleotides line up with TRBD1. V lost 8 bases and J lost 6; bases outside the gene matches: 12. CDR3 length: 15 residues. From germline, CDR1 is MGHDK and CDR2 SYGVNS. The CDR3 bases are TGTGCCAGCTTATCGGGAACAGGGGAATCCGGGGAGCTGTTTTTT. It is translated as CASLSGTGESGELFF.

This clone was counted between two and nine times. The chain links TRBV7-9 to TRBJ2-5; TRBD1 matches at 8 bases. The CDR3 consists of 16 residues. CDR1 is SEHNR, CDR2 FQNEAQ, per germline (reference sequence). Germline trimming cut 0 bases from V and 4 bases from J; bases unmatched to any gene: 7. CDR3 residues: CASSLAGTGGVETQYF. CDR3 DNA: TGTGCCAGCAGCTTAGCCGGCACAGGGGGTGTAGAGACCCAGTACTTC.

The rearrangement joins TRBV15 to TRBJ2-7; maybe TRBD2 (5 bases). The V and J ends lost 1 base and 4 bases respectively, with 11 bases between them. The CDR3 extends over 14 amino acids. Germline loops: CDR1 LNHNV, CDR2 YYDKDF (reference sequence). The CDR3 region has the DNA TGTGCCACCAGCAGAGGAGGCGGGCCATACGAGCAGTACTTC. Translation gives CATSRGGGPYEQYF.

This clone was observed once. The chain combines TRBV28 with TRBJ1-5, with no clear D. Germline V gene sequence: CDR1 MDHEN, CDR2 SYDVKM. The CDR3 has 14 amino acids. Between the trimmed V and J ends, which lost 6 bases and 0 bases, there was a span of 9 bases. The CDR3 loop is CASSLWDSNQPQHF. CDR3 nucleotide sequence: TGTGCCAGCAGCCTCTGGGATAGCAATCAGCCCCAGCATTTT.

CDR3 sequence (DNA): TGTGCCAGCAGTCGCCATTTTCGAGTGCGCGGTGAAAAACTGTTTTTT. This encodes CASSRHFRVRGEKLFF. The chain couples TRBV28 to TRBJ1-4, with no clear D. In germline, CDR1 is MDHEN, CDR2 SYDVKM. This CDR3 comprises 16 residues. Trimming stripped 5 bases from V and 7 bases from J, with 20 bases between.

The rearrangement uses TRBV4-3 and TRBJ2-7; TRBD1 is a possible D gene (5 bases). Deletions cut 1 base from V and 5 bases from J, with 9 bases between. Germline CDR1 LGHNA, CDR2 YSLEER. The CDR3 runs 13 residues. CDR3 loop: CASSQGGLDEQYF. The CDR3 nucleotides read TGCGCCAGCAGCCAAGGGGGCCTAGACGAGCAGTACTTC.

V and J are TRBV5-1 and TRBJ2-3, with D perhaps given as TRBD1 or TRBD2 (5 bases each). Germline CDR1 and CDR2: SGHRS and YFSETQ. V was shortened by 4 bases and J by 6 bases, with 30 bases between the two germline ends. CDR3 size: 19 residues. CDR3 bases: TGCGCCAGCAGCCTCTCCGGGTCCAGGGAAGCACCGCGGAGGGATACGCAGTATTTT. It encodes CASSLSGSREAPRRDTQYF.

J is TRBJ2-7 and V is TRBV3-1 (or the pseudogene TRBV3-2); the match to TRBD2 covers 10 bases. From germline, CDR1 is LGHDT and CDR2 YNNKEL (reference sequence). The trim removed 1 base at V and 6 bases at J, leaving 12 bases unmatched. This CDR3 is built from 17 residues. CDR3 residues: CASSQGGLAGDTAEQYF. CDR3 coding DNA: TGTGCCAGCAGCCAAGGAGGGCTAGCGGGAGATACTGCCGAGCAGTACTTC.

The chain carries TRBV16 and TRBJ2-7, with 10 bases matching TRBD1. V trimming: 4 bases; J trimming: 6 bases; junction bases outside the gene matches: 6. The CDR3 loop spans 14 amino acids. Germline CDR1 and CDR2: KGHSY and FQNENV. As DNA, the CDR3 is TGTGCCAGCAGCCCAGAGACAGGGGGCGTCGAGCAGTACTTC. This translates into CASSPETGGVEQYF. The whole variable domain, remainder taken from reference TRBV16 and TRBJ2-7, is GEEVAQTPKHLVRGEGQKAKLYCAPIKGHSYVFWYQQVLKNEFKFLISFQNENVFDETGMPKERFSAKCLPNSPCSLEIQATKLEDSAVYFCASSPETGGVEQYFGPGTRLTVT.

About this clone itself: Other DNA sequences from this sample encode an identical CDR3 as well. The chain joins TRBV6-2 or TRBV6-3 to TRBJ2-1, with D possibly TRBD2 on 6 matching bases. Germline CDR1 reads MNHEY; CDR2 reads SVGEGT. Trimming took off 0 bases at V and 4 bases at J, with 7 bases between the two ends. The CDR3 length is 14 residues. The CDR3 DNA reads TGTGCCAGCAGTTACTCGGGACTGTACAATGAGCAGTTCTTC. This translates into CASSYSGLYNEQFF.

The V call is TRBV3-1 (or the pseudogene TRBV3-2), the J call TRBJ2-2; a possible D gene is TRBD2 (5 bases). The CDR3 spans 14 residues. CDR1 is LGHDT, CDR2 YNNKEL, per germline (reference sequence). Trimming took off 4 bases at V and 14 bases at J, with 20 bases between the two ends. In DNA form, the CDR3 reads TGTGCCAGCAGCCTTACGAGGGAATCGCGAGAACTGTTTTTT. Translating gives CASSLTRESRELFF.

The V and J genes are TRBV19 and TRBJ2-1; possible D gene TRBD1, 6 bases. Germline V gives CDR1 LNHDA, CDR2 SQIVND (reference sequence). Deletions cut 3 bases from V and 9 bases from J, with 12 bases between. The CDR3 has 13 amino acids. The CDR3, as DNA: TGTGCCAGTAGTATTGACAGGATCACTGAGCAGTTCTTC. Amino acids: CASSIDRITEQFF.

The chain carries TRBV7-9 and TRBJ1-1; 7 bases are shared with TRBD1. Germline CDR1 is SEHNR and CDR2 is FQNEAQ (reference sequence). CDR3 length: 18 amino acids. Germline trimming cut 4 bases from V and 1 base from J; bases unmatched to any gene: 15. CDR3 bases: TGTGCCAGCAGCTCCCCAGGGGGGACAGTCGGGGCGAACACTGAAGCTTTCTTT. Its protein product is CASSSPGGTVGANTEAFF.

The rearrangement uses TRBV3-1 (or the pseudogene TRBV3-2) and TRBJ2-1, with unresolved D. Between the trimmed V and J ends, which lost 3 bases and 5 bases, there was a span of 5 bases. CDR3 size: 12 residues. Germline assignment: CDR1 LGHDT and CDR2 YNNKEL (reference sequence). The CDR3 DNA follows: TGTGCCAGCAGCCAGTTTAACAATGAGCAGTTCTTC. This translates into CASSQFNNEQFF.

The rearrangement uses TRBV5-3 and TRBJ2-2; the D is unclear. TRBV5-3 is flagged as an ORF with uncertain function. V dropped 4 bases and J dropped 0 bases, with 13 bases sitting between them. The CDR3 is 16 residues long. This chain's CDR3 is CARSTNSIANTGELFF. CDR3 nucleotide sequence: TGTGCCAGAAGCACCAACAGCATCGCGAACACCGGGGAGCTGTTTTTT.

This clone has just one count. This rearrangement joins TRBV6-5 to TRBJ1-1, with D maybe TRBD1 (5 bases). Trimming stripped 11 bases from V and 4 bases from J, with 14 bases between. In germline, CDR1 is MNHEY, CDR2 SVGAGI. The CDR3 totals 12 residues. CDR3 loop: CAGAQGRTEAFF. In DNA form, the CDR3 reads TGTGCCGGCGCTCAGGGTCGCACTGAAGCTTTCTTT.

This chain joins TRBV28 and TRBJ2-7; D is ambiguous. The CDR3 spans 14 residues. Germline CDR1 MDHEN, CDR2 SYDVKM. V lost 6 bases and J lost 3, with 15 bases in between. CDR3 sequence reads: CASRNLDGYYEQYF. CDR3 coding DNA: TGTGCCAGCAGGAACCTCGACGGGTACTACGAGCAGTACTTC.

The chain is built from TRBV5-8 and TRBJ1-3; no clear D. Germline V gene sequence: CDR1 SGHTS, CDR2 YDEGEE. The V gene lost 2 bases and the J gene lost 0 bases, with 9 bases spanning the gap. The CDR3 runs to 15 residues. CDR3 amino acids: CASSFQRVSGNTIYF. CDR3 DNA: TGTGCCAGCAGCTTTCAGAGGGTCTCTGGAAACACCATATATTTT.

The J gene is TRBJ1-2, the V gene TRBV27, with 7 bases aligning to TRBD1. The CDR3 has 16 amino acids. CDR1 and CDR2 from the germline V gene are MNHEY and SMNVEV (reference sequence). V lost 2 bases and J lost 4; bases outside the gene matches: 10. CDR3: CASSLGDSPVGYGYTF. CDR3 coding DNA: TGTGCCAGCAGTTTAGGGGACAGTCCAGTGGGCTATGGCTACACCTTC.